A single sample gave rise to the 30 T cell receptor beta chains below, sequenced in a study of beta chain features in type 1 diabetes listed by TCRdb under 2018. On the study overall, not on this receptor specifically: Type 1 diabetes patients showed a moderate but significant shortening of TCRB CDR3 length in all four CD4+ subsets.

The library was made by the immunoSEQ multiplex PCR assay. The entire isolated RNA was reverse transcribed using the High Capacity cDNA Reverse Transcription Kit, and thus expressed TCRB transcripts were sequenced. Not all clones reach the TCRdb copy of this immuneACCESS table, which keeps in-frame sequences only. Checked studies attribute under half of the gap to unresolved V genes and leave the rest unexplained. A total of about 68,000 clones appear in this sample, about 48% of them only once. The ten biggest clones cover 0.7% of the sample. The antigens for these receptors are not known. Material: central memory CD4+ T cells from blood. The receptors come from a man younger than 40 with type 1 diabetes.

The rearrangement uses TRBV6-1 and TRBJ2-7; TRBD2 might be the D (5 bases). This CDR3 has 14 residues. Trimming took off 5 bases at V and 4 bases at J, with 15 bases between the two ends. Germline V gene sequence: CDR1 MNHNS, CDR2 SASEGT. The DNA for the CDR3 is TGTGCCAGCAGTCAGGACTCCCAGCTATACGAGCAGTACTTC. It specifies CASSQDSQLYEQYF.

The rearrangement joins TRBV7-2 to TRBJ1-1, with D possibly TRBD1 on 6 matching bases. This CDR3 is built from 15 residues. The ends were cut back, 4 bases at V and 0 bases at J, with 12 bases in the middle. CDR1 is SGHTA and CDR2 is FQGNSA in the germline V gene. For the CDR3, the DNA is TGTGCCAGCAGCTCCAGCACAGGGATGAACACTGAAGCTTTCTTT. It codes for CASSSSTGMNTEAFF.

The V gene is TRBV10-1, the J gene TRBJ2-5, with D possibly matching TRBD1 (5 bases). Germline assignment: CDR1 WNHNN and CDR2 SYGVQD (reference sequence). The CDR3 covers 13 residues. Trimming pared 6 bases from V and 5 bases from J, leaving 13 bases between. The CDR3 sequence is CASSPRAGETQYF. The CDR3 nucleotides are TGCGCCAGCAGCCCCAGAGCAGGGGAGACCCAGTACTTC.

The V call is TRBV5-1, the J call TRBJ1-1; a weak D match, TRBD1 (6 bases). This CDR3 contains 16 residues. V lost 0 bases to trimming and J lost 6 bases, with 18 bases between them. Germline lookup yields CDR1 SGHRS and CDR2 YFSETQ. CDR3 in amino acids: CASSLEGDPSGAEAFF. As DNA, the CDR3 is TGCGCCAGCAGCTTGGAGGGGGACCCCTCCGGGGCTGAAGCTTTCTTT.

The V gene is TRBV11-2, the J gene TRBJ2-1; 11 bases are shared with TRBD2. With 0 bases clipped from V and 7 bases from J, the junction kept 8 bases outside the gene matches. Germline V gives CDR1 SGHAT, CDR2 FQNNGV. The length of the CDR3 is 17 residues. The CDR3 region has the DNA TGTGCCAGCAGCTTAGATTCAACTAGCGGGAGTCGGAATGAGCAGTTCTTC. Translating gives CASSLDSTSGSRNEQFF.

This clone was picked up a small number of times. This specimen includes other DNA sequences encoding the same CDR3. This rearrangement joins TRBV6-6 to TRBJ1-3, with 8 bases fitting TRBD1. The CDR3 is made up of 14 amino acids. In germline, CDR1 is MNHNY, CDR2 SVGAGI (reference sequence). After removal of 7 bases from V and 1 base from J, the junction contained 3 bases not matched to a gene. The CDR3 loop is CASTRTGSGNTIYF. The CDR3 DNA reads as TGTGCCAGCACCCGGACAGGGTCTGGAAACACCATATATTTT.

This chain joins TRBV28 and TRBJ1-1; D not resolved. Germline V gene sequence: CDR1 MDHEN, CDR2 SYDVKM. This CDR3 comprises 11 residues. Trimming pared 6 bases from V and 1 base from J, leaving 3 bases between. CDR3 sequence: CASRANTEAFF. As DNA, the CDR3 is TGTGCCAGCAGAGCGAACACTGAAGCTTTCTTT.

The chain recombines TRBV5-1 with TRBJ2-1; TRBD2 matches at 7 bases. Germline V CDR1 and CDR2: SGHRS, YFSETQ. Trimming cost V 4 bases and J 5 bases; bases outside gene matches: 12. The CDR3 runs to 16 residues. The CDR3 coding sequence is TGCGCCAGCAGCCCTGGGGCGGGGAGGGAAAACAATGAGCAGTTCTTC. Translating it yields CASSPGAGRENNEQFF.

The V call is TRBV5-1, the J call TRBJ1-4; no definite D call. V shed 0 bases and J shed 6 bases, with 12 bases lying between them. This CDR3 has 15 residues. The V gene's germline CDR1 is SGHRS and CDR2 YFSETQ. Written as DNA, the CDR3 is TGCGCCAGCAGCTTGGCCGGGGAGACCTATGAAAAACTGTTTTTT. Protein product: CASSLAGETYEKLFF.

V and J are TRBV25-1 and TRBJ2-4, with 10 bases aligning to TRBD1. The CDR3 runs to 15 residues. The V gene end was trimmed by 4 bases and the J gene end by 3 bases; junction bases not matched to a gene: 3. Germline V lookup: CDR1 MGHDK, CDR2 SYGVNS. CDR3 nucleotide sequence: TGTGCCAGCAGTGCCGGACAGGGGGTCAAAAACATTCAGTACTTC. Its protein is CASSAGQGVKNIQYF.

The rearrangement joins TRBV18 to TRBJ2-7; 12 bases are a match to TRBD2. This CDR3 region has 17 residues. J lost 2 bases, V lost 3 bases, and 8 bases had no gene match. The V gene's germline CDR1 is KGHSH and CDR2 LQKENI. The CDR3 nucleotides are TGTGCCAGCTCACCCTCGGTGAGGACTAGCGGGACCTACGAGCAGTACTTC. Protein: CASSPSVRTSGTYEQYF.

The chain employs TRBV30 and TRBJ2-5; TRBD2 matches 9 bases. The CDR3 has 14 amino acids. The ends lost 4 bases at V and 5 bases at J; junction bases unmatched: 8. Germline V gives CDR1 GTSNPN, CDR2 SVGIG (reference sequence). This CDR3 is CAWNGGGARETQYF. CDR3 DNA sequence: TGTGCCTGGAACGGCGGGGGGGCACGGGAGACCCAGTACTTC.

This clone has a handful of counts. This chain connects TRBV2 to TRBJ2-2, with a possible D match to TRBD2 (6 bases). Germline V gene sequence: CDR1 SNHLY, CDR2 FYNNEI. The CDR3 has 16 residues. Trimming took off 6 bases at V and 4 bases at J, with 18 bases between the two ends. The CDR3 sequence is CASSPVGGRSTGELFF. The CDR3 DNA reads TGTGCCAGCAGCCCCGTGGGGGGACGAAGCACCGGGGAGCTGTTTTTT.

The chain carries TRBV30 and TRBJ2-7; possibly TRBD1 for D (5 bases). V lost 1 base, J lost 5 bases, and 6 bases lay in between. CDR3 length equals 11 residues. The V gene's germline CDR1 is GTSNPN and CDR2 SVGIG (reference sequence). CDR3 sequence (DNA): TGTGCCTGGAGTGAGGGGAACGAGCAGTACTTC. It encodes CAWSEGNEQYF. The variable domain in full, with the rest retrieved from reference TRBV30 and TRBJ2-7, is SQTIHQWPATLVQPVGSPLSLECTVEGTSNPNLYWYRQAAGRGLQLLFYSVGIGQISSEVPQNLSASRPQDRQFILSSKKLLLSDSGFYLCAWSEGNEQYFGPGTRLTVT.

The chain couples TRBV11-2 to TRBJ2-7; D possibly corresponds to TRBD1 (5 bases). This CDR3 is 15 amino acids long. Germline V gene lookup returns CDR1 SGHAT and CDR2 FQNNGV. Between the trimmed V and J ends, which lost 0 bases and 3 bases, there was a span of 12 bases. The DNA of the CDR3 is TGTGCCAGCAGCTTAGACCAGGCACAGGTCTACGAGCAGTACTTC. It encodes CASSLDQAQVYEQYF.

The chain is built from TRBV6-1 and TRBJ2-5; 7 nucleotides match TRBD1. Germline V lookup: CDR1 MNHNS, CDR2 SASEGT. V lost 6 bases to trimming and J lost 4 bases; unmatched junction nucleotides: 8. The CDR3 runs to 14 residues. CDR3 bases: TGTGCCAGCAGCCGACAGGGAAGGGGAGAGACCCAGTACTTC. The encoded protein is CASSRQGRGETQYF.

Points on this clone: This CDR3 is also generated by other DNA sequences in the sample. V usage is TRBV6-1 and J usage is TRBJ1-4, with a possible D match to TRBD1 (6 bases). Germline V gives CDR1 MNHNS, CDR2 SASEGT. V was pared by 9 bases and J by 6 bases, with 14 bases between. This CDR3 comprises 13 residues. The CDR3: CASRQDKDEKLFF. In nucleotides, the CDR3 is TGTGCCAGTAGACAGGATAAGGATGAAAAACTGTTTTTT.

The gene calls are TRBV7-9 and TRBJ1-2; 9 bases fit TRBD1. V gave up 5 bases and J gave up 4 bases; unmatched junction bases: 8. There are 15 residues in the CDR3. Germline lookup yields CDR1 SEHNR and CDR2 FQNEAQ (reference sequence). The DNA for the CDR3 is TGTGCCAGCAGCGGGGGGACAGGGAAGTTCTATGGCTACACCTTC. As protein: CASSGGTGKFYGYTF.

This clone occurred a few times. The V call is TRBV18, the J call TRBJ1-6; D unresolved. The CDR3 consists of 14 residues. Trimming cost V 5 bases and J 7 bases, with 12 bases left between them. The germline V gene has CDR1 KGHSH and CDR2 LQKENI. The CDR3 nucleotides are TGTGCCAGCTCAGGGCGGGCCGACAATTCACCCCTCCACTTT. Translated: CASSGRADNSPLHF. The variable domain in full, with the rest retrieved from reference TRBV18 and TRBJ1-6, is NAGVMQNPRHLVRRRGQEARLRCSPMKGHSHVYWYRQLPEEGLKFMVYLQKENIIDESGMPKERFSAEFPKEGPSILRIQQVVRGDSAAYFCASSGRADNSPLHFGNGTRLTVT.

The chain links TRBV7-9 to TRBJ1-1, with 9 nucleotides matching TRBD1. The CDR3 contains 15 residues. V was pared by 4 bases and J by 1 base, with 4 bases of the junction left unmatched. Per the germline V gene, CDR1 is SEHNR and CDR2 is FQNEAQ (reference sequence). CDR3 protein: CASSSRQGENTEAFF. The CDR3 DNA reads as TGTGCCAGCAGCTCGCGACAGGGGGAGAACACTGAAGCTTTCTTT.

This clone was detected only once. This chain links TRBV15 with TRBJ2-3; the D is unclear. There are 14 residues in the CDR3. Germline lookup yields CDR1 LNHNV and CDR2 YYDKDF (reference sequence). V shed 0 bases and J shed 6 bases, with 10 bases lying between them. In DNA form, the CDR3 reads TGTGCCACCAGCAGAGATTCGGCGAGGGATACGCAGTATTTT. Translation gives CATSRDSARDTQYF.

This clone was seen only a few times. The chain recombines TRBV2 with TRBJ1-1; D remains unclear. V was pared by 6 bases and J by 0 bases, with 8 bases between. Germline V CDR1 and CDR2: SNHLY, FYNNEI. The CDR3 is 13 amino acids. CDR3 nucleotides: TGTGCCAGCAGCTCCAGCGTGAACACTGAAGCTTTCTTT. Its protein is CASSSSVNTEAFF. The full variable domain, in which reference TRBV2 and TRBJ1-1 provide the parts outside the CDR3, is EPEVTQTPSHQVTQMGQEVILRCVPISNHLYFYWYRQILGQKVEFLVSFYNNEISEKSEIFDDQFSVERPDGSNFTLKIRSTKLEDSAMYFCASSSSVNTEAFFGQGTRLTVV.

This clone was counted once. The CDR3 bases are TGTGCCAGCAGCTTATCAGGGGGCACTGAAGCTTTCTTT. It yields the protein CASSLSGGTEAFF. The V gene is TRBV7-2, the J gene TRBJ1-1, with TRBD1 matching over 7 bases. The CDR3 covers 13 residues. J lost 4 bases, V lost 2 bases, and 1 base had no gene match. Germline CDR1 SGHTA, CDR2 FQGNSA.

The chain carries TRBV7-9 and TRBJ1-1; perhaps TRBD1 as D (6 bases). This CDR3 is built from 15 residues. Germline CDR1 and CDR2: SEHNR and FQNEAQ (reference sequence). V was shortened by 4 bases and J by 6 bases, with 18 bases between the two germline ends. The CDR3 nucleotides are TGTGCCAGCAGCTCCACGAGGGGGACGGTGGCTGAAGCTTTCTTT. It yields the protein CASSSTRGTVAEAFF.

This clone appeared a few times. The V and J genes are TRBV2 and TRBJ2-1; perhaps TRBD2 as D (5 bases). The CDR3 consists of 13 residues. CDR1 and CDR2 from the germline V gene are SNHLY and FYNNEI. V lost 4 bases to trimming and J lost 5 bases, with 9 bases between them. The CDR3 loop is CASSVETNNEQFF. CDR3 DNA: TGTGCCAGCAGTGTCGAGACTAACAATGAGCAGTTCTTC.

The chain combines TRBV19 with TRBJ1-2; 12 positions match TRBD1. The CDR3 contains 15 residues. Germline V gene lookup returns CDR1 LNHDA and CDR2 SQIVND (reference sequence). V shed 4 bases, J shed 4 bases, and the junction held 4 bases outside the gene matches. As DNA, the CDR3 is TGTGCCAGTAGTACCGGGACAGGGGGCGGCTATGGCTACACCTTC. Amino acid sequence: CASSTGTGGGYGYTF.

This clone has only a few counts. The V and J genes are TRBV6-5 and TRBJ2-1; the match to TRBD2 covers 14 bases. The V segment lost 5 bases and the J segment 8 bases; nucleotides outside the gene matches: 5. Looked up from germline, CDR1 is MNHEY and CDR2 is SVGAGI. The CDR3 is 15 amino acids. CDR3 coding DNA: TGTGCCAGCAGTGCCGGGACTAGCGGGAGTTATGAGCAGTTCTTC. Its translation is CASSAGTSGSYEQFF.

The chain uses TRBV18 and TRBJ2-2; 7 bases map to TRBD1. Germline V gene data show CDR1 as KGHSH and CDR2 as LQKENI. Trimming removed 4 bases from V and 4 bases from J; junction bases left unmatched: 3. This CDR3 has 14 residues. The CDR3: CASSLGQSTGELFF. The CDR3 bases are TGTGCCAGCTCACTGGGACAGAGCACCGGGGAGCTGTTTTTT.

This clone was counted a few times. This chain connects TRBV6-1 to TRBJ2-1; 12 nucleotides align to TRBD2. Germline CDR1 is MNHNS and CDR2 is SASEGT. The CDR3 has 17 residues. V lost 0 bases to trimming and J lost 8 bases; unmatched junction nucleotides: 8. CDR3 bases: TGTGCCAGCAGTGAAGCGCGCCCTAGCGGGGGGGTATATGAGCAGTTCTTC. Protein product: CASSEARPSGGVYEQFF.

This clone was seen more than once but under ten times. In nucleotides, the CDR3 is TGTGCCAGCAGCGGAGATGCCTACAATGAGCAGTTCTTC. Its protein is CASSGDAYNEQFF. The rearrangement joins TRBV9 to TRBJ2-1; D not certain. Trimming left V 3 bases short and J 2 bases short, with 6 bases between. Germline V gene sequence: CDR1 SGDLS, CDR2 YYNGEE. The length of the CDR3 is 13 residues. Full variable domain (remainder filled in from reference TRBV9 and TRBJ2-1): DSGVTQTPKHLITATGQRVTLRCSPRSGDLSVYWYQQSLDQGLQFLIQYYNGEERAKGNILERFSAQQFPDLHSELNLSSLELGDSALYFCASSGDAYNEQFFGPGTRLTVL.